The 24 T cell receptor beta chains below all came from one sample that was sequenced in a study of brain T cells in children with intractable seizures. The table came from immunoSEQ multiplex PCR; TCRdb's copy has only in-frame clones and leaves some out. This table has 110,000 or so clones, 90% to 95% appearing once. The source material was peripheral blood, sampled at surgery. These receptors all stem from a boy younger than two with hemimegalencephaly and intractable seizures.

The chain employs TRBV7-9 and TRBJ1-6; D is ambiguous. Germline V gives CDR1 SEHNR, CDR2 FQNEAQ (reference sequence). This CDR3 is 12 amino acids long. Trimming cost V 2 bases and J 7 bases, with 3 bases left between them. CDR3 protein: CASSLKNSPLHF. CDR3 DNA: TGTGCCAGCAGCTTAAAGAATTCACCCCTCCACTTT. The full variable domain, its missing parts supplied by reference TRBV7-9 and TRBJ1-6, is DTGVSQNPRHKITKRGQNVTFRCDPISEHNRLYWYRQTLGQGPEFLTYFQNEAQLEKSRLLSDRFSAERPKGSFSTLEIQRTEQGDSAMYLCASSLKNSPLHFGNGTRLTVT.

The chain is built from TRBV7-2 and TRBJ2-7; TRBD2 is a possible D gene (6 bases). The germline V and J ends were trimmed by 1 base and 3 bases, with 10 bases remaining between them. Per the germline V gene, CDR1 is SGHTA and CDR2 is FQGNSA. The CDR3 runs 14 residues. CDR3 loop: CASSLVGGNYEQYF. Written as DNA, the CDR3 is TGTGCCAGCAGCTTAGTCGGCGGGAACTACGAGCAGTACTTC.

This clone was observed a single time. The chain carries TRBV7-2 and TRBJ2-7; D might be TRBD2 (6 bases). Trimming removed 0 bases from V and 2 bases from J, with 11 bases in between. This CDR3 spans 15 amino acids. CDR1 and CDR2 (germline): SGHTA, FQGNSA. The CDR3 DNA reads as TGTGCCAGCAGCTTAGCGGCGGGGTCCCCCTACGAGCAGTACTTC. Amino acids: CASSLAAGSPYEQYF.

The chain links TRBV19 to TRBJ2-7, with D unresolved. There are 14 residues in the CDR3. Germline V gene data show CDR1 as LNHDA and CDR2 as SQIVND (reference sequence). Trimming pared 3 bases from V and 2 bases from J, leaving 11 bases between. The CDR3 reads CASSIVWSTYEQYF. DNA of the CDR3: TGTGCCAGTAGTATTGTCTGGTCGACCTACGAGCAGTACTTC.

The chain couples TRBV24-1 to TRBJ2-6; no firm D call. This CDR3 comprises 16 residues. Germline V gene data show CDR1 as KGHDR and CDR2 as SFDVKD. Trimming pared 5 bases from V and 0 bases from J, leaving 10 bases between. CDR3 amino acids: CATSGQTTSGANVLTF. The CDR3 DNA sequence: TGTGCCACCAGTGGGCAGACGACCTCTGGGGCCAACGTCCTGACTTTC.

There are a few counts of this clone. This sequence joins TRBV7-2 and TRBJ1-5; D is perhaps TRBD1 (5 bases). The CDR3 consists of 14 residues. Looked up from germline, CDR1 is SGHTA and CDR2 is FQGNSA. Trimming took off 2 bases at V and 5 bases at J, with 10 bases between the two ends. This chain's CDR3 is CASSLLTEYQPQHF. The CDR3 DNA sequence: TGTGCCAGCAGCTTACTGACAGAATATCAGCCCCAGCATTTT.

The V call is TRBV5-1, the J call TRBJ1-3; D unresolved. This CDR3 comprises 13 residues. CDR1 is SGHRS and CDR2 is YFSETQ in the germline V gene. V was clipped by 4 bases and J by 0 bases, with 5 bases between them. CDR3 sequence: CASSPTSGNTIYF. The CDR3 DNA sequence: TGCGCCAGCAGCCCTACCTCTGGAAACACCATATATTTT.

The V and J genes are TRBV7-3 and TRBJ2-3; 7 bases are shared with TRBD2. The CDR3 covers 16 residues. Germline CDR1 and CDR2: SGHTA and FQGTGA. V gave up 0 bases and J gave up 5 bases; unmatched junction bases: 8. The CDR3 nucleotides read TGTGCCAGCAGCTTAACGCTGGGGGGGAGAGGAGATACGCAGTATTTT. Amino acids: CASSLTLGGRGDTQYF.

The J gene is TRBJ1-2, the V gene TRBV5-4; a possible D gene is TRBD1 (6 bases). Germline V gene lookup returns CDR1 SGHNT and CDR2 YYREEE (reference sequence). This CDR3 contains 13 residues. Trimming left V 3 bases short and J 8 bases short, with 14 bases between. CDR3 loop: CASSSQGGEGYTF. CDR3 sequence (DNA): TGTGCCAGCAGCTCACAGGGAGGGGAAGGCTACACCTTC.

This clone has just one count. A read error may produce the germline difference seen at one junction end. This chain connects TRBV7-3 to TRBJ1-1, with D unclear. Germline lookup yields CDR1 SGHTA and CDR2 FQGTGA. CDR3 length equals 14 residues. The CDR3 region has the DNA TGTGCCAGCAGCCTAACCACGGAATCAACTGAAGCTTTCTTT. Its translation: CASSLTTESTEAFF. The entire variable domain, with the rest obtained from reference TRBV7-3 and TRBJ1-1, is as follows: GAGVSQTPSNKVTEKGKYVELRCDPISGHTALYWYRQSLGQGPEFLIYFQGTGAADDSGLPNDRFFAVRPEGSVSTLKIQRTERGDSAVYLCASSLTTESTEAFFGQGTRLTVV.

The V and J genes are TRBV7-2 and TRBJ2-7; D gene unclear. V shed 7 bases and J shed 3 bases, with 16 bases lying between them. The germline gives CDR1 SGHTA, CDR2 FQGNSA. The CDR3 has 14 residues. The CDR3 coding sequence is TGTGCCAGCACCTCAGGTATCAGAAACTACGAGCAGTACTTC. Protein product: CASTSGIRNYEQYF.

The chain is built from TRBV5-8 and TRBJ1-1; D perhaps matches TRBD1 (6 bases). Trimming took off 4 bases at V and 3 bases at J, with 19 bases between the two ends. This CDR3 region has 16 residues. The germline gives CDR1 SGHTS, CDR2 YDEGEE. CDR3 residues: CASSRFWRGVDTEAFF. Written as DNA, the CDR3 is TGTGCCAGCAGCCGCTTCTGGAGGGGGGTTGACACTGAAGCTTTCTTT.

The rearrangement uses TRBV2 and TRBJ1-2, with no clear D. Trimming pared 6 bases from V and 8 bases from J, leaving 13 bases between. Germline V gene data show CDR1 as SNHLY and CDR2 as FYNNEI. The CDR3 is made up of 12 amino acids. CDR3 region: CASRPDRRGYTF. CDR3 coding DNA: TGTGCCAGCAGACCGGACCGCCGGGGCTACACCTTC.

This clone was counted a single time. This sequence joins TRBV3-1 (or the pseudogene TRBV3-2) and TRBJ2-7; the match to TRBD2 covers 9 bases. The ends lost 5 bases at V and 5 bases at J; junction bases unmatched: 10. The CDR3 has 15 residues. Per germline, CDR1 LGHDT and CDR2 YNNKEL (reference sequence). Here the CDR3 reads CASSYLAGYSHEQYF. In nucleotides, the CDR3 is TGTGCCAGCAGCTACCTAGCGGGATACAGCCACGAGCAGTACTTC.

This sequence joins TRBV4-2 and TRBJ1-2; TRBD1 agrees at 11 bases. V shed 5 bases, J shed 6 bases, and the junction held 5 bases outside the gene matches. The length of the CDR3 is 14 residues. Germline values: CDR1 LGHNA, CDR2 YNFKEQ. CDR3 DNA sequence: TGTGCCAGCAGCAGGGACAGGGGGTCCCATGGCTACACCTTC. It encodes CASSRDRGSHGYTF.

The chain has TRBV2 and TRBJ2-3; TRBD2 matches at 8 bases. J gave up 3 bases and V 5 bases, and 4 bases lay outside the gene matches. This CDR3 has 14 residues. Germline V gene data show CDR1 as SNHLY and CDR2 as FYNNEI. The CDR3 here is CASSPGLGTDTQYF. The CDR3 coding sequence is TGTGCCAGCAGTCCGGGACTAGGGACAGATACGCAGTATTTT.

This chain joins TRBV5-4 and TRBJ2-5; 7 bases are a match to TRBD2. Germline CDR1 SGHNT, CDR2 YYREEE (reference sequence). V lost 4 bases and J lost 3; bases outside the gene matches: 6. This CDR3 spans 14 amino acids. The CDR3 nucleotides are TGTGCCAGCAGCAGGGACTATAGGGAAGAGACCCAGTACTTC. It encodes CASSRDYREETQYF.

V usage is TRBV28 and J usage is TRBJ1-6; maybe TRBD1 (6 bases). Looked up from germline, CDR1 is MDHEN and CDR2 is SYDVKM. V was shortened by 8 bases and J by 13 bases, with 15 bases between the two germline ends. This CDR3 spans 12 amino acids. CDR3 in DNA: TGTGCCAGCCCCGACAGGCCCACCCCCCTCCACTTT. Translation gives CASPDRPTPLHF.

The chain employs TRBV7-2 and TRBJ2-5, with 9 bases identical to TRBD2. The CDR3 spans 21 residues. The V and J ends lost 0 bases and 0 bases, in that order; junction bases with no gene match: 17. Germline CDR1 is SGHTA and CDR2 is FQGNSA. CDR3 region: CASSLAIPSGTTQKNQETQYF. The DNA of the CDR3 is TGTGCCAGCAGCTTAGCAATACCTAGCGGGACCACACAAAAAAACCAAGAGACCCAGTACTTC.

The chain links TRBV2 to TRBJ2-5, with 7 bases fitting TRBD2. Trimming at V came to 4 bases and at J to 8 bases, leaving 7 bases not matched to a gene. CDR3 size: 13 residues. Germline V gene lookup returns CDR1 SNHLY and CDR2 FYNNEI. The CDR3 spells CASSGSGEGTQYF. In DNA, the CDR3 is TGTGCCAGCAGTGGCTCGGGGGAGGGAACCCAGTACTTC.

This sequence joins TRBV7-3 and TRBJ1-2, with TRBD1 as a possible D gene (5 bases). This CDR3 region has 15 residues. The germline V gene has CDR1 SGHTA and CDR2 FQGTGA. V was trimmed by 0 bases and J by 7 bases, leaving 15 bases between them. DNA for the CDR3: TGTGCCAGCAGCTTAACCATGTCAGGGAGTAGTGGCTACACCTTC. Translating it yields CASSLTMSGSSGYTF.

The CDR3 reads CASRAGLGGGEKLFF. The CDR3 nucleotides read TGTGCCTCCCGGGCAGGGTTAGGAGGTGGTGAAAAACTGTTTTTT. The genes are TRBV10-3 and TRBJ1-4; the D gene is possibly TRBD1 (5 bases). CDR1 is ENHRY and CDR2 is SYGVKD in the germline V gene. Trimming removed 11 bases at V and 7 bases at J, with 23 bases between. This CDR3 region has 15 residues.

The chain joins TRBV28 to TRBJ2-7; possible D gene TRBD1, 6 bases. The CDR3 runs 15 residues. Germline V gene data show CDR1 as MDHEN and CDR2 as SYDVKM. V was cut by 2 bases and J by 2 bases, with 13 bases left in between. CDR3 sequence: CASSLGGRRAYEQYF. In DNA, the CDR3 is TGTGCCAGCAGTTTAGGGGGCCGAAGGGCCTACGAGCAGTACTTC.

The J gene is TRBJ2-2, the V gene TRBV28; D is perhaps TRBD2 (6 bases). CDR1 is MDHEN and CDR2 is SYDVKM in the germline V gene. CDR3 size: 17 residues. V was clipped by 8 bases and J by 4 bases, with 23 bases between them. The CDR3: CASGNLRASRGTGELFF. The CDR3 region has the DNA TGTGCCAGCGGAAATCTCCGGGCCTCGCGGGGCACCGGGGAGCTGTTTTTT.